Following are 11 T cell receptor beta chains from one sample sequenced in a study of Graves' ophthalmopathy and Graves' hyperthyroidism. Amplifying from RNA transcripts, the study obtained TCR beta CDR3 regions. First-round RT-PCR employed HTBI primers, with a second-round multiplex PCR after it. TCRdb itself ran the multiplex PCR reads through MiXCR, one entry per CDR3 protein. The repertoire consists of about 600,000 distinct CDR3 sequences, with 35% to 45% occurring once and the leading ten covering less than 4.5%. The sample was peripheral blood or thyroid tissue (not recorded which). The source is an adult man with Graves' hyperthyroidism.

A single count supports this clonotype. The rearrangement joins TRBV19 to TRBJ1-6, with TRBD1 matching over 7 bases. This CDR3 spans 15 amino acids. Germline CDR1 and CDR2: LNHDA and SQIVND (reference sequence). J gave up 9 bases and V 8 bases, and 13 bases lay outside the gene matches. CDR3 bases: TGTGCCAGTGCAGCACAGGGGAAGTTTACTTCACCCCTCCACTTT. Protein sequence: CASAAQGKFTSPLHF.

This clonotype came up many times. The chain recombines TRBV12-3 or TRBV12-4 with TRBJ1-2; D is uncertain. Trimming took off 5 bases at V and 4 bases at J, with 14 bases between the two ends. The CDR3 runs 14 residues. The CDR3: CASSKDAASYGYTF. Written as DNA, the CDR3 is TGTGCCAGCAGTAAGGATGCCGCATCCTATGGCTACACCTTC.

The chain joins TRBV2 to TRBJ2-5, with TRBD2 identical over 9 bases. CDR3 length: 14 residues. Trimming took 4 bases from V and 5 from J; bases not matched to a gene: 5. Germline CDR1 SNHLY, CDR2 FYNNEI. In DNA form, the CDR3 reads TGTGCCAGCAGTGTTAGGACTAGCGTGGAGACCCAGTACTTC. Protein product: CASSVRTSVETQYF.

The chain combines TRBV7-9 with TRBJ2-5; TRBD2 matches at 15 bases. CDR3 length equals 17 residues. Trimming took 1 base from V and 5 from J; bases not matched to a gene: 5. The germline CDR1 and CDR2 sequences are SEHNR and FQNEAQ (reference sequence). CDR3 in amino acids: CASSLVVGTSGRETQYF. CDR3 sequence (DNA): TGTGCCAGCAGCTTAGTTGTCGGGACTAGCGGGAGGGAGACCCAGTACTTC.

Points on this clonotype: This clone may be a read error of a much larger clone one base away. The chain joins TRBV7-3 to TRBJ1-2, with TRBD1 matching 7 bases. The CDR3 contains 14 residues. Germline-derived CDR1 and CDR2 are SGHTA and FQGTGA. The CDR3 region has the DNA TGTGCCAGCAGCTCCGACAGGGCCAGAGGCGGCTGCACCTTC. This codes for CASSSDRARGGCTF.

The sample holds many counts of this clonotype. The chain couples TRBV12-3 or TRBV12-4 to TRBJ1-2, with D possibly TRBD1 on 6 matching bases. Deletions cut 1 base from V and 2 bases from J, with 11 bases between. This CDR3 is 15 amino acids long. The CDR3 reads CASSLGTATNYGYTF. The DNA for the CDR3 is TGTGCCAGCAGTTTAGGGACAGCGACCAACTATGGCTACACCTTC.

The rearrangement links TRBV29-1 to TRBJ2-5; maybe TRBD1 (7 bases). Trimming removed 4 bases from V and 0 bases from J, with 21 bases in between. CDR1 is SQVTM, CDR2 ANQGSEA, per germline. The length of the CDR3 is 17 residues. The CDR3 spells CSVVGGEQGLYQETQYF. Written as DNA, the CDR3 is TGCAGCGTTGTAGGAGGGGAACAGGGGCTGTACCAAGAGACCCAGTACTTC. Looking up the rest from reference TRBV29-1 and TRBJ2-5 gives the full variable domain: SAVISQKPSRDICQRGTSLTIQCQVDSQVTMMFWYRQQPGQSLTLIATANQGSEATYESGFVIDKFPISRPNLTFSTLTVSNMSPEDSSIYLCSVVGGEQGLYQETQYFGPGTRLLVL.

This clonotype was observed many times. The chain couples TRBV7-9 to TRBJ2-7; D ambiguous. The CDR3 runs 13 residues. Germline lookup yields CDR1 SEHNR and CDR2 FQNEAQ (reference sequence). V dropped 3 bases and J dropped 5 bases, with 11 bases sitting between them. Written as DNA, the CDR3 is TGTGCCAGCAGCTTCGGGTTTAGGAACGAGCAGTACTTC. The encoded protein is CASSFGFRNEQYF.

CDR3 DNA sequence: TGTGCCAGCAGCCAAGGGGCCATGTTGTACTTC. Translated: CASSQGAMLYF. This sequence joins TRBV10-3 and TRBJ2-4; perhaps TRBD1 as D (5 bases). Germline V gene data show CDR1 as ENHRY and CDR2 as SYGVKD. Trimming removed 10 bases from V and 15 bases from J, with 19 bases in between. CDR3 length: 11 residues.

This clonotype was recorded many times. This chain joins TRBV6-6 and TRBJ1-2, with D uncertain. The CDR3 runs 14 residues. Germline V CDR1 and CDR2: MNHNY, SVGAGI (reference sequence). The V end lost 5 bases, the J end lost 1 base, and 11 bases lay between the germline ends. CDR3 loop: CASSPGGGNYGYTF. The CDR3 nucleotides read TGTGCCAGCAGTCCCGGAGGTGGTAACTATGGCTACACCTTC.

Here the CDR3 DNA reads TGCAGCGGTACGACAGGGACCCTAGCGTACTATGGCTACACCTTC. Translating it yields CSGTTGTLAYYGYTF. This sequence joins TRBV29-1 and TRBJ1-2; 7 positions match TRBD1. The CDR3 loop spans 15 amino acids. The junction had 14 bases not matched to a gene; V was cut back by 7 bases and J by 3 bases. Germline values: CDR1 SQVTM, CDR2 ANQGSEA.